The entry below describes one T cell receptor (beta chain). Using immunoSEQ multiplex PCR, the repertoire was profiled, and TCRdb retains in-frame clones only, with some absent. This table holds fewer than 500,000 clones, roughly nine tenths found once. Recovery among Cohort 3 donors was established by two negative PCRs, clearance, or symptom resolution. The data belong to a study of blood T cell repertoires in COVID-19. The sample was PBMCs or T cells enriched from blood (not recorded which). This clonotype originated in a man younger than 45 who had recovered from COVID-19.

The CDR3: CASSFIRTDTQYF. For the CDR3, the DNA is TGTGCCAGCAGCTTTATCCGCACAGATACGCAGTATTTT. V is TRBV7-2 and J is TRBJ2-3; D uncertain. The germline V and J ends were trimmed by 3 bases and 1 base, with 5 bases remaining between them. The CDR3 length is 13 residues. Germline V CDR1 and CDR2: SGHTA, FQGNSA.